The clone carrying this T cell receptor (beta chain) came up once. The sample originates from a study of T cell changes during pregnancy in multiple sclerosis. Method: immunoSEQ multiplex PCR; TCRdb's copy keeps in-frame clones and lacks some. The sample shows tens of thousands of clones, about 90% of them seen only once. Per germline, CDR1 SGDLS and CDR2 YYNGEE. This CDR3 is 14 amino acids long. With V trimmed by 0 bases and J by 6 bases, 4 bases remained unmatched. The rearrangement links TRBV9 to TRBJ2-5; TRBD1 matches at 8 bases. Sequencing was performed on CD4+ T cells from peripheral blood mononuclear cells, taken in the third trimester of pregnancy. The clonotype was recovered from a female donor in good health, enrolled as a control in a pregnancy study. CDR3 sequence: CASSVGQGIKTQYF. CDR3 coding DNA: TGTGCCAGCAGCGTAGGACAGGGGATAAAGACCCAGTACTTC.